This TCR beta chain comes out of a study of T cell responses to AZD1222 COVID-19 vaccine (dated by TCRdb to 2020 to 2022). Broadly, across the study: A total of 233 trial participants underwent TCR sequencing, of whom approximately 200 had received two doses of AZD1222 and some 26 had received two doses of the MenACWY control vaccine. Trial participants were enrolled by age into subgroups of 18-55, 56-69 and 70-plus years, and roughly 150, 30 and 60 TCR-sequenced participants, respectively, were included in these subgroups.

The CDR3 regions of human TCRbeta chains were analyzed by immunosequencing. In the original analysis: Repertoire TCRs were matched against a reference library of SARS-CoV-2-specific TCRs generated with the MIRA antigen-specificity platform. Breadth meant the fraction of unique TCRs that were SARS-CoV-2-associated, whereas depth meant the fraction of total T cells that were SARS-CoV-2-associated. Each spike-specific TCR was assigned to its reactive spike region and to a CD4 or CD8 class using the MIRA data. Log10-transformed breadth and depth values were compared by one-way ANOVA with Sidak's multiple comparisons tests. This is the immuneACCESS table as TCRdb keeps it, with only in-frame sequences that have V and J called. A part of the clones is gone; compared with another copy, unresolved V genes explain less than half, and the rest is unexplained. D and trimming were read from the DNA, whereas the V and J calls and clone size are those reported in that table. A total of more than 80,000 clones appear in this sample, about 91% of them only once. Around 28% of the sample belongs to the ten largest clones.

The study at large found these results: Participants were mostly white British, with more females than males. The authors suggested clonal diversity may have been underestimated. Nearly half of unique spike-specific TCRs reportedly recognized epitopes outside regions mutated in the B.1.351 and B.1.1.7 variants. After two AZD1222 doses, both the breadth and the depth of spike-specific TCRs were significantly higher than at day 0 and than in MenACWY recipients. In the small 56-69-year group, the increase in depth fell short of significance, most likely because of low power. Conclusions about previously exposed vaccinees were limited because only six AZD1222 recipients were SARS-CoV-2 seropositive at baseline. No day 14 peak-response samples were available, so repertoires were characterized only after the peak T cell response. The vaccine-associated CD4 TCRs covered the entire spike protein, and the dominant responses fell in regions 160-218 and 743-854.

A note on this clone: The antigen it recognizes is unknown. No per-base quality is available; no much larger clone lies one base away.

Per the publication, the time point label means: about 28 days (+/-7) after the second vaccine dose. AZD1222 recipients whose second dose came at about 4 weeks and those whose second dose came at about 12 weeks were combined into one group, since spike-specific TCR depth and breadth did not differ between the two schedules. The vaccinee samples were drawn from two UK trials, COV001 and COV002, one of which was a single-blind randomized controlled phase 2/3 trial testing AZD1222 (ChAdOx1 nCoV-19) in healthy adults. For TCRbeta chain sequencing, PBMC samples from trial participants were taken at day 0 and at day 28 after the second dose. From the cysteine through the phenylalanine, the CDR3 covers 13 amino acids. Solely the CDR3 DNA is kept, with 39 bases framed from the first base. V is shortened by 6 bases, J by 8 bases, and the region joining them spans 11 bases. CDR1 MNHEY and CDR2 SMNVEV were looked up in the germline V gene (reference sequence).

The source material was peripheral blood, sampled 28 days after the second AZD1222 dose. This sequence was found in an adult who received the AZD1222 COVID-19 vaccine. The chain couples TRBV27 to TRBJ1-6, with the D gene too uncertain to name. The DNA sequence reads TGTGCCAGCAGAAGGAAGGTGGATTCACCCCTCCACTTT. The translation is CASRRKVDSPLHF.